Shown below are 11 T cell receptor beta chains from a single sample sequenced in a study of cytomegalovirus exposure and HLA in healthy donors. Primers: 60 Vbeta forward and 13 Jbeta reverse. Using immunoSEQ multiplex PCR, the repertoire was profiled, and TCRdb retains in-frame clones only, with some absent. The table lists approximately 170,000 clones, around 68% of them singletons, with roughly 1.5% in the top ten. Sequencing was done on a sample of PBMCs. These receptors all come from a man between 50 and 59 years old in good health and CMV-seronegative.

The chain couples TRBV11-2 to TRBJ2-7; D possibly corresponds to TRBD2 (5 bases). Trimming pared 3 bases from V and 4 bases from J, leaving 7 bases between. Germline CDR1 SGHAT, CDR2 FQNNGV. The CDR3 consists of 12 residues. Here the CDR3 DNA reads TGTGCCAGCAGCTTCGGACTGTACGAGCAGTACTTC. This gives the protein CASSFGLYEQYF. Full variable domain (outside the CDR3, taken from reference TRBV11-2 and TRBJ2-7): EAGVAQSPRYKIIEKRQSVAFWCNPISGHATLYWYQQILGQGPKLLIQFQNNGVVDDSQLPKDRFSAERLKGVDSTLKIQPAKLEDSAVYLCASSFGLYEQYFGPGTRLTVT.

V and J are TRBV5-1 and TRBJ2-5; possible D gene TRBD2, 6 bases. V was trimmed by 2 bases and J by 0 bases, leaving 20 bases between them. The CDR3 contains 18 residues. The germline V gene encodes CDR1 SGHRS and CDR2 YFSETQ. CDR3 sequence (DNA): TGCGCCAGCAGCTTTGTTACTAGAGGGAGGTTAGACCAAGAGACCCAGTACTTC. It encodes CASSFVTRGRLDQETQYF.

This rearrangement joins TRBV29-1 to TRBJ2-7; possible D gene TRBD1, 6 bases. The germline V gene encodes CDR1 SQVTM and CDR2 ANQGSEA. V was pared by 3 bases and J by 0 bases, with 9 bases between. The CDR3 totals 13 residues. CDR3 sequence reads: CSVELDSSYEQYF. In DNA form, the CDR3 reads TGCAGCGTTGAGTTGGACAGCTCCTACGAGCAGTACTTC.

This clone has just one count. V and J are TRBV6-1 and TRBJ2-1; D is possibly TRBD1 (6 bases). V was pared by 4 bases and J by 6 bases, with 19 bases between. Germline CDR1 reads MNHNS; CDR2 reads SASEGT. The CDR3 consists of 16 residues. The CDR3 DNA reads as TGTGCCAGCAGTGTAGTCCCTAGTGGGGGCCCCAATGAGCAGTTCTTC. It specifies CASSVVPSGGPNEQFF.

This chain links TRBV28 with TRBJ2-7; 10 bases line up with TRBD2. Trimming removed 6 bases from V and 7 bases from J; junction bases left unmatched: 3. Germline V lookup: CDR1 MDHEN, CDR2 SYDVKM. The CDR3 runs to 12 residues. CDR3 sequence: CASSQLAGEQYF. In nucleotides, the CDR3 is TGTGCCAGCAGCCAACTAGCGGGGGAGCAGTACTTC.

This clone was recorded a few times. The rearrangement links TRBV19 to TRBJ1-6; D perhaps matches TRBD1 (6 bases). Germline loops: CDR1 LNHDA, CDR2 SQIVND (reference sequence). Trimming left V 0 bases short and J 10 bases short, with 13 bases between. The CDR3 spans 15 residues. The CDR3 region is CASSIEGAIGSPLHF. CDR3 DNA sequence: TGTGCCAGTAGTATAGAGGGGGCGATAGGCTCACCCCTCCACTTT.

In DNA, the CDR3 is TGCAGCGTTACTAGCGGGGGGCTGTCTAGCACAGATACGCAGTATTTT. It yields the protein CSVTSGGLSSTDTQYF. The V and J genes are TRBV29-1 and TRBJ2-3; 12 nucleotides align to TRBD2. V lost 5 bases to trimming and J lost 0 bases; unmatched junction nucleotides: 6. Per germline, CDR1 SQVTM and CDR2 ANQGSEA. There are 16 residues in the CDR3.

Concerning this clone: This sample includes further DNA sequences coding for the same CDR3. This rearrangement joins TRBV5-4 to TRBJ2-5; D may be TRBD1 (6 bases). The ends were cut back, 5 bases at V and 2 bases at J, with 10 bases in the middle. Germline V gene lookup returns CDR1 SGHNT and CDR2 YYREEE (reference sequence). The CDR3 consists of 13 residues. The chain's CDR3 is CASSPGQQETQYF. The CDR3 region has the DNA TGTGCCAGCAGTCCTGGACAGCAAGAGACCCAGTACTTC.

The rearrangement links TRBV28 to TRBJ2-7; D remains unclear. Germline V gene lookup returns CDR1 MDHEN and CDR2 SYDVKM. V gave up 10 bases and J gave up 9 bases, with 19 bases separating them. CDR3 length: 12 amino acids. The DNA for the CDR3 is TGTGCCACCACGCGGTCTGGGTTTGGGCAGTACTTC. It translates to CATTRSGFGQYF.

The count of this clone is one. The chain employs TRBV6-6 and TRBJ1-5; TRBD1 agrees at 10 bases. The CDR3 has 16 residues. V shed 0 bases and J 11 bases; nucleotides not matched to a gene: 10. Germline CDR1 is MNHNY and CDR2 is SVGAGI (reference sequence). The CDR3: CASSYSGDRGVWAQHF. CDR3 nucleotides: TGTGCCAGCAGTTACTCAGGGGACAGGGGAGTATGGGCCCAGCATTTT.

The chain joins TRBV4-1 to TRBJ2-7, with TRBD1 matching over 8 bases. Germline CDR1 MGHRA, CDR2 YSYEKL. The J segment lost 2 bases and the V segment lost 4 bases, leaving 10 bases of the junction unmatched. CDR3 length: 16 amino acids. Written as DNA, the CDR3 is TGCGCCAGCAGCCCCCGGGTCAGGACAGGGACCTACGAGCAGTACTTC. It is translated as CASSPRVRTGTYEQYF.